Below are 13 T cell receptor beta chains sequenced from a single sample in a study of cytotoxic CD8 clonotypes in ibrutinib-treated CLL. Some clones are missing from TCRdb's copy, which holds only in-frame ones; the method was immunoSEQ multiplex PCR. Among about 330,000 clones listed, about 64% were seen once. This specimen consisted of PBMCs, obtained after 36 months of ibrutinib treatment. The receptors here all came from a human donor with chronic lymphocytic leukemia.

The rearrangement links TRBV9 to TRBJ1-5, with D possibly matching TRBD1 (5 bases). This CDR3 has 15 amino acids. Trimming removed 4 bases from V and 0 bases from J, with 11 bases in between. Germline CDR1 and CDR2: SGDLS and YYNGEE. The CDR3 protein is CASSKGHLSNQPQHF. In DNA form, the CDR3 reads TGTGCCAGCAGCAAAGGACACCTTAGCAATCAGCCCCAGCATTTT.

This rearrangement joins TRBV5-4 to TRBJ2-1; TRBD2 agrees at 8 bases. V was clipped by 4 bases and J by 8 bases; unmatched bases: 8. The CDR3 is 14 residues long. The V gene's germline CDR1 is SGHNT and CDR2 YYREEE (reference sequence). The CDR3 DNA is TGTGCCAGCAGCCGGGAGGGCCTTTTCGATGAGCAGTTCTTC. It specifies CASSREGLFDEQFF.

The chain links TRBV6-5 to TRBJ2-6; 7 nucleotides match TRBD2. Trimming took 2 bases from V and 1 from J; bases not matched to a gene: 2. The germline CDR1 and CDR2 sequences are MNHEY and SVGAGI. CDR3 size: 16 residues. The CDR3, as DNA: TGTGCCAGCAGTTACAGCGGGGCGTCTGGGGCCAACGTCCTGACTTTC. This sequence encodes CASSYSGASGANVLTF.

This chain connects TRBV11-1 to TRBJ2-1; the match to TRBD2 covers 11 bases. Germline V gene sequence: CDR1 SGHAT, CDR2 FQDESV (reference sequence). The CDR3 contains 13 residues. V lost 5 bases and J lost 9; bases outside the gene matches: 3. The DNA for the CDR3 is TGTGCCAGCAGCCCGGGACTAGCGGTTGAGCAGTTCTTC. Its translation: CASSPGLAVEQFF.

The J gene is TRBJ2-3, the V gene TRBV6-1, with TRBD2 matching over 9 bases. Germline V gives CDR1 MNHNS, CDR2 SASEGT. The ends lost 11 bases at V and 5 bases at J; junction bases unmatched: 8. CDR3 length: 13 amino acids. This chain's CDR3 is CAVVAGARDTQYF. DNA for the CDR3: TGTGCCGTTGTAGCGGGAGCGAGAGATACGCAGTATTTT.

The chain combines TRBV9 with TRBJ1-2, with 7 bases that match TRBD1. The J segment lost 4 bases and the V segment lost 4 bases, leaving 19 bases of the junction unmatched. Germline assignment: CDR1 SGDLS and CDR2 YYNGEE. This CDR3 is built from 18 residues. Written as DNA, the CDR3 is TGTGCCAGCAGCCCCACCCTAGGGACAGCTCAAAGGGGCTATGGCTACACCTTC. Its translation is CASSPTLGTAQRGYGYTF.

This sequence joins TRBV5-1 and TRBJ2-1, with D possibly matching TRBD2 (6 bases). Germline lookup yields CDR1 SGHRS and CDR2 YFSETQ. Trimming pared 4 bases from V and 5 bases from J, leaving 10 bases between. CDR3 length equals 13 residues. DNA of the CDR3: TGCGCCAGCAGCCTGGGACTGGACAATGAGCAGTTCTTC. This gives the protein CASSLGLDNEQFF. Using reference TRBV5-1 and TRBJ2-1 for the parts outside the CDR3, the full variable domain is KAGVTQTPRYLIKTRGQQVTLSCSPISGHRSVSWYQQTPGQGLQFLFEYFSETQRNKGNFPGRFSGRQFSNSRSEMNVSTLELGDSALYLCASSLGLDNEQFFGPGTRLTVL.

The chain joins TRBV27 to TRBJ2-7, with no clear D. Germline V gives CDR1 MNHEY, CDR2 SMNVEV (reference sequence). The CDR3 has 12 amino acids. The V and J ends lost 3 bases and 0 bases respectively, with 3 bases between them. CDR3 in DNA: TGTGCCAGCAGTTTTCCCTCCTACGAGCAGTACTTC. It is translated as CASSFPSYEQYF.

This clone was seen a handful of times. The CDR3 nucleotides are TGTGCCAGCAGCGTTAGGCTGTTTTTT. This translates into CASSVRLFF. V is TRBV3-2 and J is TRBJ2-2; the D segment call TRBD2 is taken from the table without a DNA check. TRBV3-2 is a pseudogene locus. The CDR3 sequence is 9 residues long.

The chain recombines TRBV10-3 with TRBJ2-5; 11 bases are a match to TRBD2. This CDR3 is built from 14 residues. Germline values: CDR1 ENHRY, CDR2 SYGVKD. The J segment lost 2 bases and the V segment lost 6 bases, leaving 2 bases of the junction unmatched. CDR3 nucleotides: TGTGCCATCAGCGGGACTAGCGGACAAGAGACCCAGTACTTC. It specifies CAISGTSGQETQYF.

The chain uses TRBV4-1 and TRBJ1-5, with TRBD1 matching 10 bases. The CDR3 loop spans 15 amino acids. CDR1 and CDR2 from the germline V gene are MGHRA and YSYEKL. Losses at the gene ends were 6 bases for V and 6 bases for J; bases not matched to a gene: 8. The CDR3 protein is CASRPGQGVRQPQHF. CDR3 bases: TGCGCCAGCAGACCCGGACAGGGGGTACGTCAGCCCCAGCATTTT.

The chain joins TRBV7-3 to TRBJ2-2; D possibly corresponds to TRBD2 (6 bases). Deletions cut 5 bases from V and 7 bases from J, with 20 bases between. This CDR3 comprises 16 residues. Germline CDR1 is SGHTA and CDR2 is FQGTGA. The CDR3 bases are TGTGCCAGCAGCCCTCAACCGGGACTGCGGGACGGGGAGCTGTTTTTT. Its protein product is CASSPQPGLRDGELFF.

There are a few counts of this clone. V and J are TRBV27 and TRBJ2-1; D not resolved. Looked up from germline, CDR1 is MNHEY and CDR2 is SMNVEV (reference sequence). This CDR3 is built from 12 residues. Between the trimmed V and J ends, which lost 5 bases and 9 bases, there was a span of 11 bases. The CDR3 bases are TGTGCCAGCAGTCCCCCGTGGGGTGAGCAGTTCTTC. It codes for CASSPPWGEQFF.